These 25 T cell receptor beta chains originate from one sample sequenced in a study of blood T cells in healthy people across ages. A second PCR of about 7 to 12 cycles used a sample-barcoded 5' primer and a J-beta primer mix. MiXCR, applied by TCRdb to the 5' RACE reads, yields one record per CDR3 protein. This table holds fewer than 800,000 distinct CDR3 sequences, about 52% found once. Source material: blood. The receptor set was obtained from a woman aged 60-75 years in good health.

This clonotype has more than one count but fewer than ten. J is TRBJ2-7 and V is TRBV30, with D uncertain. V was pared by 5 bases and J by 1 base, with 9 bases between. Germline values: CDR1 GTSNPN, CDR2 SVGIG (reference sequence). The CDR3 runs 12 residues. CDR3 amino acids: CAWGDLSYEQYF. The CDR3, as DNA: TGTGCCTGGGGAGACCTATCCTACGAGCAGTACTTC.

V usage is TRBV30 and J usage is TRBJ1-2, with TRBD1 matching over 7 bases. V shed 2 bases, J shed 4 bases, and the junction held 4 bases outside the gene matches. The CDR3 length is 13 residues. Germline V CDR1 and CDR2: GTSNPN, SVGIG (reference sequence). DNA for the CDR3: TGTGCCTGGAGTCTTGGACAGGCCTATGGCTACACCTTC. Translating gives CAWSLGQAYGYTF.

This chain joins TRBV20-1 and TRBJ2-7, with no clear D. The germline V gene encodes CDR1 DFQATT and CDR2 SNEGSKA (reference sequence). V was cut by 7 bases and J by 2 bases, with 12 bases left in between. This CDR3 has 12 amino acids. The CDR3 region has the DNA TGCAGTGTGCAGGACGGTCCCTACGAGCAGTACTTC. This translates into CSVQDGPYEQYF.

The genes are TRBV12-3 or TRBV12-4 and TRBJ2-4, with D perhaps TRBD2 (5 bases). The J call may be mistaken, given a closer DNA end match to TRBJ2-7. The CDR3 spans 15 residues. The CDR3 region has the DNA TGTGCCAGCACCTCCCAGGACTCCTTCGCCTACGAGCAGTACTTC. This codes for CASTSQDSFAYEQYF.

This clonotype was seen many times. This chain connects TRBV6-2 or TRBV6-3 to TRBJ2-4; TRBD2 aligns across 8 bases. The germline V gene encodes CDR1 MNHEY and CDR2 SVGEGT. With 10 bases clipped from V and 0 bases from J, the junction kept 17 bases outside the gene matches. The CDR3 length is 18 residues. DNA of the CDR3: TGTGCCATCCTAGTAGCGGGACCCTCCATCTTAGCCAAAAACATTCAGTACTTC. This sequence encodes CAILVAGPSILAKNIQYF.

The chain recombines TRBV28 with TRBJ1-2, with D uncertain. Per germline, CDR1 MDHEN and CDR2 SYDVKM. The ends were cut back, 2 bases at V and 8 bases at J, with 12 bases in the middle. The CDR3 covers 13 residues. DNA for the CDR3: TGTGCCAGCAGTTTACCCCTCTTTTCAGGCTACACCTTC. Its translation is CASSLPLFSGYTF.

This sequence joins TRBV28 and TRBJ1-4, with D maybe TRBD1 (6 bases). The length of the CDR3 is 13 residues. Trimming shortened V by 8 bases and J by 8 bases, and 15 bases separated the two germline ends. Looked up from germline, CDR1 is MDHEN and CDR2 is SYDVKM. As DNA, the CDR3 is TGTGCCAGCGTTCGTACAGGGCAAGAAAAACTGTTTTTT. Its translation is CASVRTGQEKLFF.

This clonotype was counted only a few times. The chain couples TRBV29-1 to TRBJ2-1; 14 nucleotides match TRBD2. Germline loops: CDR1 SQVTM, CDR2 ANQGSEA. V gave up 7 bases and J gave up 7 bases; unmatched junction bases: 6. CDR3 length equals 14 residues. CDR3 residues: CSGQGTSGRNEQFF. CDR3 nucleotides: TGCAGCGGGCAAGGGACTAGCGGGAGAAATGAGCAGTTCTTC.

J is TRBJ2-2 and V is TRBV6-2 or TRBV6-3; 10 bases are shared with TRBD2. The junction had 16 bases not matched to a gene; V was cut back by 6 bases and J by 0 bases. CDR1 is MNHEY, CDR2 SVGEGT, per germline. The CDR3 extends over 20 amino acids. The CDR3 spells CASSYKSGLAESSNTGELFF. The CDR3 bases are TGTGCCAGCAGCTATAAATCAGGACTAGCGGAGAGTTCGAACACCGGGGAGCTGTTTTTT.

The CDR3 spells CASSTSPAGELFF. The CDR3 DNA sequence: TGTGCCAGCAGCACTAGTCCTGCCGGGGAGCTGTTTTTT. The chain links TRBV3-1 to TRBJ2-2; tentatively, D is TRBD2 (5 bases). This CDR3 comprises 13 residues. V dropped 5 bases and J dropped 6 bases, with 10 bases sitting between them. The germline CDR1 and CDR2 sequences are LGHDT and YNNKEL (reference sequence).

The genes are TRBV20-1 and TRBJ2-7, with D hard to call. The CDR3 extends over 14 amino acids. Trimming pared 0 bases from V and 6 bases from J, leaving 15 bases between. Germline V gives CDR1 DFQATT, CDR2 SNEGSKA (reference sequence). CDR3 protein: CSAREAYQVSEQYF. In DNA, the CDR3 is TGCAGTGCTAGAGAAGCATACCAAGTCAGCGAGCAGTACTTC.

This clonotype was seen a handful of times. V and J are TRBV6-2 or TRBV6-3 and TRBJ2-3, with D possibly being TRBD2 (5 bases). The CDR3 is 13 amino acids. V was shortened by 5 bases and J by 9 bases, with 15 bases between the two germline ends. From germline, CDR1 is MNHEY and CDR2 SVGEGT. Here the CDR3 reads CASSAPGTITQYF. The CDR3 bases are TGTGCCAGCAGTGCACCGGGAACCATAACGCAGTATTTT.

CDR3 sequence (DNA): TGTGCCAGCAGCTTAGAGGGCGGGCCCATCTCCTACGAGCAGTACTTC. Its protein product is CASSLEGGPISYEQYF. The chain joins TRBV7-8 to TRBJ2-7; D may be TRBD2 (5 bases). CDR1 and CDR2 from the germline V gene are SGHVS and FQNEAQ. V lost 1 base, J lost 0 bases, and 13 bases lay in between. This CDR3 has 16 residues.

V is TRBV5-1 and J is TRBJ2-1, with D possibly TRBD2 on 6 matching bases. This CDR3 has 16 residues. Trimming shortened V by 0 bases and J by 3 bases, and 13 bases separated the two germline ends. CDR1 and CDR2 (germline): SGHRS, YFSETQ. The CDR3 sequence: CASSLAALADYNEQFF. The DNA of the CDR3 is TGCGCCAGCAGCTTGGCCGCACTAGCTGACTACAATGAGCAGTTCTTC.

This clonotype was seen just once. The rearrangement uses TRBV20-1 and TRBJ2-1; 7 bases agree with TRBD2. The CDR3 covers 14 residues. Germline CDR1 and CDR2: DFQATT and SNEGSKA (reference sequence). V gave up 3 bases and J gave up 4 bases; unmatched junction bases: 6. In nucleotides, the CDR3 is TGCAGTGCTAGCACCGCGGGAGTATACAATGAGCAGTTCTTC. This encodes CSASTAGVYNEQFF.

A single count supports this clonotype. The CDR3 region is CSVTGESYGYTF. The CDR3 DNA is TGCAGTGTCACAGGGGAGTCCTATGGCTACACCTTC. J is TRBJ1-2 and V is TRBV20-1; 7 bases map to TRBD1. Losses at the gene ends were 7 bases for V and 4 bases for J; bases not matched to a gene: 6. CDR1 DFQATT and CDR2 SNEGSKA come from the germline V gene (reference sequence). The CDR3 is made up of 12 amino acids.

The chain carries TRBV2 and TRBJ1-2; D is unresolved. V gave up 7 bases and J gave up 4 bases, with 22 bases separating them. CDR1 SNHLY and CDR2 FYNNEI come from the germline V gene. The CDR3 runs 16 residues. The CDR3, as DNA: TGTGCCAGCATGGGCGGGAACCCCGTTGCCGGCTATGGCTACACCTTC. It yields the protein CASMGGNPVAGYGYTF.

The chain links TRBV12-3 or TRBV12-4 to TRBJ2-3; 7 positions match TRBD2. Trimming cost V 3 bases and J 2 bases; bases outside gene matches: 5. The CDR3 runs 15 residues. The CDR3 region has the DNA TGTGCCAGCAGTTTTGGAGCGGGACCCACAGATACGCAGTATTTT. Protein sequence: CASSFGAGPTDTQYF.

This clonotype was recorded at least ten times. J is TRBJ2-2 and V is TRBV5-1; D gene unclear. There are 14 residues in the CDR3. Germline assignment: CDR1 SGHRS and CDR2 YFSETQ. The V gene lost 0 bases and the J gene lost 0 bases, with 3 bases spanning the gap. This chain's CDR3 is CASSLDPNTGELFF. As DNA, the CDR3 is TGCGCCAGCAGCTTGGACCCGAACACCGGGGAGCTGTTTTTT. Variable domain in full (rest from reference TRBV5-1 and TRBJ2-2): KAGVTQTPRYLIKTRGQQVTLSCSPISGHRSVSWYQQTPGQGLQFLFEYFSETQRNKGNFPGRFSGRQFSNSRSEMNVSTLELGDSALYLCASSLDPNTGELFFGEGSRLTVL.

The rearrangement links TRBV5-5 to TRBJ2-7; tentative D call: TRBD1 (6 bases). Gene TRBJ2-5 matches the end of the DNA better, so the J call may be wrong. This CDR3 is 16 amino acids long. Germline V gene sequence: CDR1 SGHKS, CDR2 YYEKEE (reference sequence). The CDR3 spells CASSRNSPRGGETQYF. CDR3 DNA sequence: TGTGCCAGCAGCCGAAACTCCCCCAGGGGCGGGGAGACCCAGTACTTC.

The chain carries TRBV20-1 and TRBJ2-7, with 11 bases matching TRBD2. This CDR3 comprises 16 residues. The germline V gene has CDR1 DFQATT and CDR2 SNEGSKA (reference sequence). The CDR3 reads CSLMGPGLAEFYEQYF. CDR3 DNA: TGCAGCCTGATGGGGCCGGGACTAGCGGAGTTCTACGAGCAGTACTTC.

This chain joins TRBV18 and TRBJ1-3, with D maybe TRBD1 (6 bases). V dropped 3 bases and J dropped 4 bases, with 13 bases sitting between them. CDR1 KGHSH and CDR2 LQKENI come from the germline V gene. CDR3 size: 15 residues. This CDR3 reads CASSPSTGFGNTIYF. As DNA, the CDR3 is TGTGCCAGCTCACCCTCTACAGGGTTCGGAAACACCATATATTTT.

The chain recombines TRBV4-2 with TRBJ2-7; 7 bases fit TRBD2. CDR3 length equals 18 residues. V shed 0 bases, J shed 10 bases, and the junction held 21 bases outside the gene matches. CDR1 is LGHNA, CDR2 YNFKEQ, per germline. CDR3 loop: CASSQEGAGEPLKNTQYF. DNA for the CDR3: TGTGCCAGCAGCCAAGAAGGGGCGGGAGAGCCCCTTAAAAACACTCAGTACTTC.

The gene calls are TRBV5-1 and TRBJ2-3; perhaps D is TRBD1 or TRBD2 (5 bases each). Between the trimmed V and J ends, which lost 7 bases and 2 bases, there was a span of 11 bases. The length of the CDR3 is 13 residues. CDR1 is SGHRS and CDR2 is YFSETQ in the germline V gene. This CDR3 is CASGQGVTDTQYF. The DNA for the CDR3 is TGCGCCAGCGGGCAGGGAGTCACAGATACGCAGTATTTT.

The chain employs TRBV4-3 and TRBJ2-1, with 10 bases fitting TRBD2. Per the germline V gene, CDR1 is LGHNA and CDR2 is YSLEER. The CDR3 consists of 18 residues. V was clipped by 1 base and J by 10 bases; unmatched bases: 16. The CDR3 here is CASSQVLAGLGPEREQFF. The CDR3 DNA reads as TGCGCCAGCAGCCAAGTACTAGCGGGATTGGGTCCGGAGCGGGAGCAGTTCTTC.